This T cell receptor beta chain was recovered during a study of identical twins. General study findings and limits: Not following the same donors, the study drew its conclusions from cross-sectional statistical analysis.

Trimming cost V 2 bases and J 8 bases, with 12 bases left between them. Germline V gene sequence: CDR1 KGHSH, CDR2 LQKENI. This CDR3 spans 13 amino acids. Via MiXCR, TCRdb re-called the 5' RACE reads, giving one row per CDR3 protein. The sample records about 150,000 distinct CDR3 sequences, around 3.5% being singletons. This clonotype has at least ten counts. As yet, its antigen is unknown. The rearrangement uses TRBV18 and TRBJ1-2; unclear D gene. The receptor's source is a man between 18 and 29 years old in good health. The sample taken for sequencing was memory T cells sorted from blood. As DNA, the CDR3 is TGTGCCAGCTCACCATCGGACTCTAGGGGCTACACCTTC. Its protein is CASSPSDSRGYTF.